These T cell receptor beta chains were read from a single sample in a study of early T cells in non-severe SARS-CoV-2 infection. A single record per CDR3 protein comes from TCRdb applying MiXCR to the 5' RACE reads. The sample yields around 80,000 distinct CDR3 sequences, about 13% seen once. Sequencing used whole blood. Source of these receptors: an adult who was a healthcare worker with PCR-confirmed SARS-CoV-2 infection or an uninfected control (not recorded which). Both conserved end residues are part of each CDR3. D genes are given only for firm matches. Not all rows give a size; the values are once, few, many and, for expanded clones, a class.

>.|.|TRBV5-1|TRBJ2-5
CASKVVGGQETQYF
TGCGCCAGCAAGGTCGTTGGAGGCCAAGAGACCCAGTACTTC
>.|.|TRBV12-3/TRBV12-4|TRBJ2-3
CASSQFPEDTQYF
TGTGCCAGCAGCCAATTTCCAGAAGATACGCAGTATTTT
>TRBD2|many|TRBV11-2|TRBJ2-5
CASSLGASGGQQETQYF
TGTGCCAGCAGCCTCGGCGCTAGCGGGGGGCAACAAGAGACCCAGTACTTC
>.|few|TRBV3-1|TRBJ2-6
CASSRRGGQTSGANVLTF
TGTGCCAGCAGTCGTAGAGGCGGACAGACCTCTGGGGCCAACGTCCTGACTTTC
>TRBD1|.|TRBV6-5|TRBJ1-1
CASNRDRGYTEAFF
TGTGCCAGCAATCGGGACAGGGGGTACACTGAAGCTTTCTTT
>.|.|TRBV7-9|TRBJ1-1
CASSFPTGTGSMNTEAFF
TGTGCCAGCAGCTTCCCTACGGGTACAGGGTCAATGAACACTGAAGCTTTCTTT
>TRBD1|.|TRBV2|TRBJ1-1
CASSRTGVDTEAFF
TGTGCCAGCAGCCGGACAGGGGTAGACACTGAAGCTTTCTTT
>TRBD1|many|TRBV20-1|TRBJ2-7
CSARNRDSSYEQYF
TGCAGTGCTAGAAACCGGGACAGCTCCTACGAGCAGTACTTC
>.|few|TRBV3-1|TRBJ2-7
CASSQGRGYEQYF
TGTGCCAGCAGCCAAGGTAGGGGCTACGAGCAGTACTTC
>.|.|TRBV29-1|TRBJ2-3
CSVGFRVGTDTQYF
TGCAGCGTTGGGTTTCGGGTTGGCACAGATACGCAGTATTTT
>TRBD1|few|TRBV7-2|TRBJ1-6
CATLRQGDSPLHF
TGTGCCACTCTAAGACAGGGAGATTCACCCCTCCACTTT
>.|many|TRBV3-1|TRBJ1-3
CASSQETVRGNTIYF
TGTGCCAGCAGCCAAGAGACGGTGCGGGGAAACACCATATATTTT
>TRBD2|many|TRBV4-2|TRBJ2-3
CASSQENLAGGSTDTQYF
TGTGCCAGCAGCCAAGAAAACCTAGCGGGGGGGAGCACAGATACGCAGTATTTT
>TRBD1|few|TRBV19|TRBJ2-7
CASRSADRGHEQYF
TGTGCCAGTAGGTCAGCGGACAGGGGGCACGAGCAGTACTTC
>TRBD1|few|TRBV5-1|TRBJ2-1
CASSLEGAHIEQFF
TGCGCCAGCAGCTTGGAGGGGGCCCACATAGAGCAGTTCTTC
>.|many|TRBV7-9|TRBJ1-5
CASSSADQPQHF
TGTGCCAGCAGCTCGGCAGATCAGCCCCAGCATTTT
>.|few|TRBV6-6|TRBJ2-5
CASSYGVPQETQYF
TGTGCCAGCAGTTACGGGGTTCCCCAAGAGACCCAGTACTTC
>TRBD1|few|TRBV4-1|TRBJ2-1
CASSQLGQGNEQFF
TGCGCCAGCAGCCAACTGGGACAGGGCAATGAGCAGTTCTTC
>TRBD1|.|TRBV28|TRBJ2-2
CASQGRINTGELFF
TGTGCCTCACAGGGGCGGATAAACACCGGGGAGCTGTTTTTT
>.|.|TRBV6-6|TRBJ1-1
CASSRTGQNTEAFF
TGTGCCAGCAGTCGAACCGGACAGAACACTGAAGCTTTCTTT
>.|few|TRBV19|TRBJ1-3
CASSAFGQSGNTIYF
TGTGCCAGTAGTGCCTTTGGCCAGTCTGGAAACACCATATATTTT
>.|few|TRBV4-1|TRBJ2-5
CASSQGRLGRQETQYF
TGCGCCAGCAGCCAAGGCCGACTAGGGAGGCAAGAGACCCAGTACTTC
>.|few|TRBV29-1|TRBJ1-1
CSVDSSDTEAFF
TGCAGCGTCGACAGTTCGGACACTGAAGCTTTCTTT
>.|few|TRBV7-8|TRBJ2-5
CASSLGGEETQYF
TGTGCCAGCAGCTTAGGAGGGGAAGAGACCCAGTACTTC
>.|many|TRBV3-1|TRBJ2-5
CASRPGTSVPLETQYF
TGTGCCAGCAGACCCGGGACCTCCGTACCCTTAGAGACCCAGTACTTC
>TRBD1|.|TRBV20-1|TRBJ1-1
CSARDGGTVNTEAFF
TGCAGTGCTAGAGATGGCGGGACAGTGAACACTGAAGCTTTCTTT
>TRBD1|many|TRBV19|TRBJ2-1
CASSGGTGSEQFF
TGTGCCAGTTCAGGGGGCACGGGAAGCGAGCAGTTCTTC
>.|few|TRBV20-1|TRBJ1-3
CSASQGDSGNTIYF
TGCAGTGCTTCACAGGGAGACTCTGGAAACACCATATATTTT
>TRBD1|few|TRBV25-1|TRBJ2-7
CATQPAGGEQYF
TGTGCCACCCAGCCCGCAGGGGGCGAGCAGTACTTC
>.|.|TRBV28|TRBJ2-3
CASSLPVGDTQYF
TGTGCCAGCAGTTTGCCGGTCGGAGATACGCAGTATTTT
>.|.|TRBV5-1|TRBJ1-1
CASSLGRAARGAFF
TGCGCCAGCAGCCTTGGACGAGCGGCCCGCGGAGCTTTCTTT
>TRBD1|few|TRBV5-6|TRBJ1-1
CASSLYGQGSAFF
TGTGCCAGCAGCTTATATGGACAGGGGTCGGCTTTCTTT
>TRBD2|.|TRBV6-5|TRBJ2-3
CASSYTSGGLLDTQYF
TGTGCCAGCAGTTACACTAGCGGGGGCCTACTAGATACGCAGTATTTT
>.|many|TRBV3-1|TRBJ2-1
CASSRLSSSYNEQFF
TGTGCCAGCAGCCGCTTATCCTCCTCCTACAATGAGCAGTTCTTC
>TRBD1|few|TRBV7-2|TRBJ1-4
CASSRDRAIQGLFF
TGTGCCAGCAGCCGGGACAGGGCCATTCAAGGACTGTTTTTT
>.|.|TRBV9|TRBJ1-2
CASSGTLNYGYTF
TGTGCCAGCAGCGGGACCCTTAACTATGGCTACACCTTC
>TRBD1|few|TRBV20-1|TRBJ2-7
CSATQGARDEQYF
TGCAGTGCAACACAGGGGGCGAGGGACGAGCAGTACTTC
>.|.|TRBV4-2|TRBJ1-2
CASSPDRYAGNYGYTF
TGTGCCAGCAGCCCCGACCGGTACGCTGGGAACTATGGCTACACCTTC
>.|many|TRBV3-1|TRBJ2-7
CASSYSTGRSDEQYF
TGTGCCAGCAGCTATAGTACAGGGCGGAGCGACGAGCAGTACTTC
>TRBD2|.|TRBV6-5|TRBJ2-7
CASSLGASGRAYEQYF
TGTGCCAGCAGTCTGGGGGCTAGCGGGAGGGCCTACGAGCAGTACTTC
>.|.|TRBV10-3|TRBJ2-3
CAISESAETDTQYF
TGTGCCATCAGTGAGTCGGCGGAGACCGATACGCAGTATTTT
>.|few|TRBV6-5|TRBJ1-2
CASSATENYGYTF
TGTGCCAGCAGCGCGACTGAGAACTATGGCTACACCTTC
>.|few|TRBV6-2/TRBV6-3|TRBJ1-2
CASSYAGPGYTF
TGTGCCAGCAGTTACGCGGGGCCTGGCTACACCTTC